This T cell receptor (beta chain) is drawn from a study of regulatory T cells in long-lasting Graves disease. iRepertoire HTBI primers and Arm-PCR of CDR3 regions built TCR beta libraries. Via MiXCR, TCRdb re-called the multiplex PCR reads, giving one row per CDR3 protein. The sample contains 400,000 or so distinct CDR3 sequences, less than 25% of which appear only once. As concerns this clonotype: Its antigen is as yet unknown.

Indicated time point: persistent/refractory GD, antithyroid drugs over 5 years with positive TRAb. The authors made the TCR library using RNA they extracted from PBMCs. Study results and limitations: The TCR repertoire of persistent Graves' patients was less diverse than that of newly diagnosed ones.

The sequence derives from a female donor with Graves disease. Sequenced material: peripheral blood mononuclear cells (PBMCs), taken when the disease was refractory, from a patient treated with antithyroid drugs.

The CDR3 region is CSALYAGTGLSVHNSPLHF. The CDR3, as DNA: TGCAGTGCTTTATACGCCGGGACAGGGTTATCAGTCCACAATTCACCCCTCCACTTT. V gene TRBV20-1 combines with J gene TRBJ1-6; 9 bases line up with TRBD1. Germline V gene data show CDR1 as DFQATT and CDR2 as SNEGSKA (reference sequence). CDR3 length equals 19 residues. Trimming at V came to 5 bases and at J to 7 bases, leaving 21 bases not matched to a gene.